The 21 T cell receptor beta chains given below trace back to one sample, sequenced in a study of T cells in Graves' hyperthyroidism and ophthalmopathy. RNA transcripts provided the source from which TCR beta CDR3 regions were amplified. The primer set for the first-round RT-PCR of the TCR CDR3 was HTBI. MiXCR, applied by TCRdb to the multiplex PCR reads, yields one record per CDR3 protein. Counted here are roughly 560,000 distinct CDR3 sequences, around 15% occurring once; the ten biggest clones make up around 4%. Sequenced: blood. These receptors all stem from a woman in her 40s with Graves' ophthalmopathy.

This clonotype showed up just a few times. This chain connects TRBV29-1 to TRBJ1-2; 9 nucleotides align to TRBD1. With 1 base clipped from V and 1 base from J, the junction kept 7 bases outside the gene matches. This CDR3 has 16 residues. From germline, CDR1 is SQVTM and CDR2 ANQGSEA. CDR3 protein: CSVEAFGTGLNYGYTF. In nucleotides, the CDR3 is TGCAGCGTTGAAGCGTTTGGGACAGGGCTTAACTATGGCTACACCTTC.

This clonotype has a count of ten or more. The J gene is TRBJ2-6, the V gene TRBV12-3 or TRBV12-4; D call uncertain. CDR3 length equals 18 residues. V was cut by 3 bases and J by 0 bases, with 15 bases left in between. CDR3 bases: TGTGCCAGCAGTTTGATCAGCGCACGCTTCTCTGGGGCCAACGTCCTGACTTTC. Protein sequence: CASSLISARFSGANVLTF.

This clonotype was picked up many times. DNA of the CDR3: TGCGCCAGCAGCCGTACCGGGACAGGGCTTGAGGACACTGAAGCTTTCTTT. Protein: CASSRTGTGLEDTEAFF. This sequence joins TRBV5-1 and TRBJ1-1; 9 bases agree with TRBD1. J gave up 3 bases and V 4 bases, and 13 bases lay outside the gene matches. The CDR3 length is 17 residues. Germline V gene data show CDR1 as SGHRS and CDR2 as YFSETQ.

At least ten counts were recorded for this clonotype. This rearrangement joins TRBV20-1 to TRBJ2-5; the D gene is possibly TRBD2 (5 bases). Looked up from germline, CDR1 is DFQATT and CDR2 is SNEGSKA (reference sequence). V was trimmed by 5 bases and J by 1 base, leaving 14 bases between them. The CDR3 spans 14 residues. CDR3: CSAQMGGRQETQYF. The CDR3 DNA sequence: TGCAGTGCTCAAATGGGCGGGCGCCAAGAGACCCAGTACTTC.

This clonotype was detected ten times or more. This rearrangement joins TRBV19 to TRBJ1-5; 7 bases line up with TRBD1. Germline CDR1 is LNHDA and CDR2 is SQIVND (reference sequence). The CDR3 contains 14 residues. V lost 6 bases and J lost 3; bases outside the gene matches: 5. CDR3 DNA sequence: TGTGCCAGTAGATCACAGGGGCACAATCAGCCCCAGCATTTT. It is translated as CASRSQGHNQPQHF.

This clonotype came up many times. This CDR3 is CASSRDLIYYEQYF. The CDR3 region has the DNA TGTGCCAGCAGCCGGGACTTGATCTACTACGAGCAGTACTTC. This chain connects TRBV11-1 to TRBJ2-7; the D gene is possibly TRBD2 (6 bases). Germline V gene data show CDR1 as SGHAT and CDR2 as FQDESV (reference sequence). V lost 5 bases and J 3 bases, leaving 14 bases between the germline ends. CDR3 length equals 14 residues.

This clonotype was recorded many times. The J gene is TRBJ1-1, the V gene TRBV6-2 or TRBV6-3; 9 positions match TRBD1. The CDR3 runs to 15 residues. V dropped 2 bases and J dropped 5; count of bases not matched to a gene: 6. Germline V CDR1 and CDR2: MNHEY, SVGEGT. CDR3 in DNA: TGTGCCAGCAGTTACGGGGACAGGGAGGATACTGAAGCTTTCTTT. Protein product: CASSYGDREDTEAFF.

This chain joins TRBV18 and TRBJ2-7, with 16 bases fitting TRBD2. The junction had 5 bases not matched to a gene; V was cut back by 4 bases and J by 2 bases. The CDR3 loop spans 17 amino acids. Per the germline V gene, CDR1 is KGHSH and CDR2 is LQKENI. The DNA for the CDR3 is TGTGCCAGCTCACACACCGGGACTAGCGGGAGGGCCTACGAGCAGTACTTC. Its protein is CASSHTGTSGRAYEQYF.

This clonotype was counted many times. The chain links TRBV28 to TRBJ2-7, with 7 bases matching TRBD1. The V gene end was trimmed by 8 bases and the J gene end by 5 bases; junction bases not matched to a gene: 9. Germline V gene lookup returns CDR1 MDHEN and CDR2 SYDVKM. The CDR3 is 13 residues long. CDR3 sequence reads: CASSFEGADEQYF. The CDR3 DNA is TGTGCCAGCTCCTTTGAGGGGGCGGACGAGCAGTACTTC. The full variable domain, its missing parts supplied by reference TRBV28 and TRBJ2-7, is DVKVTQSSRYLVKRTGEKVFLECVQDMDHENMFWYRQDPGLGLRLIYFSYDVKMKEKGDIPEGYSVSREKKERFSLILESASTNQTSMYLCASSFEGADEQYFGPGTRLTVT.

This clonotype was counted at least ten times. Germline and junction disagree at one end, which may indicate a read error. This sequence joins TRBV20-1 and TRBJ2-7; 9 bases agree with TRBD2. The CDR3 covers 14 residues. The V gene's germline CDR1 is DFQATT and CDR2 SNEGSKA (reference sequence). The DNA for the CDR3 is TGCAGTGCGAGAGCGGGAGGAGAGTCCTACGAGCAGTACTTC. This encodes CSARAGGESYEQYF.

At least ten counts were recorded for this clonotype. The rearrangement joins TRBV29-1 to TRBJ1-2; D remains unclear. The CDR3 length is 15 residues. Per germline, CDR1 SQVTM and CDR2 ANQGSEA. V lost 0 bases, J lost 4 bases, and 15 bases lay in between. This CDR3 is CSVEDGFRAVYGYTF. The DNA for the CDR3 is TGCAGCGTTGAAGATGGATTTAGGGCCGTCTATGGCTACACCTTC.

This clonotype was observed many times. The rearrangement uses TRBV12-3 or TRBV12-4 and TRBJ1-5; TRBD1 matches 7 bases. CDR3 length: 17 amino acids. The J segment lost 0 bases and the V segment lost 6 bases, leaving 11 bases of the junction unmatched. The CDR3 DNA sequence: TGTGCCAGCAGCCTGAACAGGGGCAAAAATAGCAATCAGCCCCAGCATTTT. Translation gives CASSLNRGKNSNQPQHF.

This clonotype has just a few counts. The chain employs TRBV9 and TRBJ2-7, with D possibly being TRBD1 or TRBD2 (6 bases each). The ends were cut back, 0 bases at V and 2 bases at J, with 15 bases in the middle. Germline CDR1 reads SGDLS; CDR2 reads YYNGEE. The CDR3 length is 16 residues. The CDR3 sequence is CASSVGGALGPYEQYF. CDR3 DNA: TGTGCCAGCAGCGTAGGGGGGGCTCTCGGCCCCTACGAGCAGTACTTC.

This clonotype was seen at least ten times. The rearrangement joins TRBV7-2 to TRBJ1-5; no definite D call. CDR1 is SGHTA and CDR2 is FQGNSA in the germline V gene. This CDR3 has 15 residues. The V and J ends lost 5 bases and 7 bases respectively, with 18 bases between them. Here the CDR3 DNA reads TGTGCCAGCAGCAGACATTCGGATAGCTTGCAGCCCCAGCATTTT. Protein product: CASSRHSDSLQPQHF.

The rearrangement joins TRBV2 to TRBJ2-2; the D call may be TRBD1 or TRBD2 (5 bases each). Per germline, CDR1 SNHLY and CDR2 FYNNEI. V gave up 6 bases and J gave up 1 base, with 15 bases separating them. The CDR3 has 16 residues. The CDR3 DNA is TGTGCCAGCAGATCCGGACGGGACCTGAACACCGGGGAGCTGTTTTTT. Translating it yields CASRSGRDLNTGELFF. Using reference TRBV2 and TRBJ2-2 for the parts outside the CDR3, the full variable domain is EPEVTQTPSHQVTQMGQEVILRCVPISNHLYFYWYRQILGQKVEFLVSFYNNEISEKSEIFDDQFSVERPDGSNFTLKIRSTKLEDSAMYFCASRSGRDLNTGELFFGEGSRLTVL.

This clonotype was counted ten times or more. The chain combines TRBV11-2 with TRBJ2-2; no reliable D call. Trimming pared 4 bases from V and 0 bases from J, leaving 12 bases between. CDR3 length: 16 amino acids. In germline, CDR1 is SGHAT, CDR2 FQNNGV. CDR3 DNA: TGTGCCAGCAGCTCGACACAAGCAGCGAACACCGGGGAGCTGTTTTTT. Its protein is CASSSTQAANTGELFF.

The sample holds a few counts of this clonotype. The rearrangement joins TRBV5-1 to TRBJ2-7; 9 positions match TRBD2. Germline V gives CDR1 SGHRS, CDR2 YFSETQ. Trimming cost V 3 bases and J 4 bases; bases outside gene matches: 8. The CDR3 runs to 15 residues. The CDR3: CASSSLSGSWYEQYF. DNA of the CDR3: TGCGCCAGCAGCTCTCTTAGCGGGAGTTGGTACGAGCAGTACTTC.

This clonotype was seen ten or more times. The genes are TRBV4-1 and TRBJ1-6, with D unresolved. Germline V CDR1 and CDR2: MGHRA, YSYEKL. Trimming removed 1 base from V and 4 bases from J, with 8 bases in between. CDR3 length equals 15 residues. CDR3 sequence: CASSQGQQYNSPLHF. CDR3 nucleotide sequence: TGCGCCAGCAGCCAAGGTCAACAGTATAATTCACCCCTCCACTTT.

This clonotype was detected only once. The CDR3 loop is CSARDPLQGLNTEAFF. As DNA, the CDR3 is TGCAGTGCTAGAGATCCCCTACAGGGCCTGAACACTGAAGCTTTCTTT. The chain links TRBV20-1 to TRBJ1-1, with a weak D call TRBD1 (6 bases). Germline-derived CDR1 and CDR2 are DFQATT and SNEGSKA (reference sequence). Trimming cost V 0 bases and J 0 bases, with 14 bases left between them. The CDR3 loop spans 16 amino acids.

This clonotype was seen more than once but under ten times. The chain links TRBV12-3 or TRBV12-4 to TRBJ1-6; no reliable D call. The ends were cut back, 3 bases at V and 9 bases at J, with 12 bases in the middle. This CDR3 is built from 14 residues. The CDR3 region is CASSFSQQFSPLHF. CDR3 sequence (DNA): TGTGCCAGCAGTTTTTCGCAGCAATTTTCACCCCTCCACTTT.

This clonotype has a handful of counts. This rearrangement joins TRBV2 to TRBJ2-3, with D possibly being TRBD1 (5 bases). CDR3 length equals 12 residues. The germline CDR1 and CDR2 sequences are SNHLY and FYNNEI. V was shortened by 6 bases and J by 7 bases, with 11 bases between the two germline ends. The CDR3 DNA is TGTGCCAGCAGCAGGGCTGGCAATACGCAGTATTTT. Its translation is CASSRAGNTQYF. Variable domain in full (rest from reference TRBV2 and TRBJ2-3): EPEVTQTPSHQVTQMGQEVILRCVPISNHLYFYWYRQILGQKVEFLVSFYNNEISEKSEIFDDQFSVERPDGSNFTLKIRSTKLEDSAMYFCASSRAGNTQYFGPGTRLTVL.